This is a list of T cell receptor beta chains from one sample in a study of blood T cell repertoires in COVID-19. Assay: immunoSEQ multiplex PCR; the TCRdb copy retains only in-frame clones and omits some. The sample has approximately 190,000 clones; 83% are singletons. Sequencing was performed on peripheral blood. These TCRs come from a woman aged 35 to 49 with acute or convalescent COVID-19. The CDR3 runs from the conserved cysteine through the conserved F or W. D genes are given only for firm matches. A row's size may be missing; if present it is once, few, many or a size class.

NA TRBJ2-3 TRBV2 16 NA CASSERAIPSTDTQYF TGTGCCAGCAGTGAACGCGCCATCCCTAGCACAGATACGCAGTATTTT
TRBD1 TRBJ1-1 TRBV6-6 16 NA CASSPPDRGRGTEAFF TGTGCCAGCAGTCCCCCGGACAGGGGAAGGGGGACTGAAGCTTTCTTT
TRBD1 TRBJ1-5 TRBV24-1 16 NA CATSDRDSEPSQPQHF TGTGCCACCAGTGACCGGGACAGTGAACCAAGTCAGCCCCAGCATTTT
NA TRBJ1-6 TRBV11-2 14 NA CASSFEDRDSPLHF TGTGCCAGCAGTTTTGAGGACAGAGATTCACCCCTCCACTTT
NA TRBJ1-5 TRBV15 13 NA CATSIEQGGPQHF TGTGCCACCAGCATAGAACAAGGGGGGCCCCAGCATTTT
NA TRBJ1-1 TRBV5-8 12 NA CASSPTRDWAFF TGTGCCAGCAGCCCGACGAGGGATTGGGCTTTCTTT
NA TRBJ2-5 TRBV23-1 13 once CASSKGGQETQYF TGCGCCAGCAGCAAAGGGGGCCAAGAGACCCAGTACTTC
NA TRBJ1-1 TRBV4-2 15 few CASSHPGGGGTEAFF TGTGCCAGCAGCCACCCTGGGGGAGGAGGGACTGAAGCTTTCTTT
NA TRBJ2-5 TRBV20-1 11 few CSARVVETQYF TGCAGTGCTAGAGTAGTAGAGACCCAGTACTTC
NA TRBJ1-1 TRBV19 13 NA CASSMSPRTEAFF TGTGCCAGTAGTATGTCCCCTAGGACTGAAGCTTTCTTT
TRBD1 TRBJ1-5 TRBV6-4 14 few CASSEGQDNQPQHF TGTGCCAGCAGCGAGGGACAGGATAACCAGCCCCAGCATTTT
TRBD1 TRBJ1-2 TRBV6-5 14 NA CASSSSQGAQGYTF TGTGCCAGCAGTTCCTCTCAGGGGGCGCAAGGCTACACCTTC
TRBD1 TRBJ1-1 TRBV7-8 16 NA CASSLGTFGQATEAFF TGTGCCAGCAGCTTAGGGACGTTTGGACAGGCCACTGAAGCTTTCTTT
TRBD1 TRBJ1-1 TRBV5-6 15 few CASSSRGQGNTEAFF TGTGCCAGCAGCAGCAGGGGACAGGGGAACACTGAAGCTTTCTTT
NA TRBJ1-1 TRBV7-9 14 NA CASSSGRGNTEAFF TGTGCCAGCAGCTCAGGACGGGGGAACACTGAAGCTTTCTTT
TRBD1 TRBJ2-1 TRBV5-1 13 NA CASTKGQGGEQFF TGCGCCAGCACTAAGGGACAGGGAGGAGAGCAGTTCTTC
NA TRBJ1-1 TRBV2 13 NA CASSDQGTTEAFF TGTGCCAGCAGTGACCAGGGAACCACTGAAGCTTTCTTT
NA TRBJ1-1 TRBV2 15 few CASSGDLSGNTEAFF TGTGCCAGCAGTGGGGACCTTAGCGGGAACACTGAAGCTTTCTTT
TRBD1 TRBJ1-2 TRBV6-5 14 NA CASSSTGGADGYTF TGTGCCAGCAGTTCCACAGGGGGCGCGGATGGCTACACCTTC
NA TRBJ1-2 TRBV7-2 12 NA CASSSQGYGYTF TGTGCCAGCAGCTCACAGGGATATGGCTACACCTTC
NA TRBJ1-6 TRBV5-6 13 few CASSWDINSPLHF TGTGCCAGCAGCTGGGACATAAATTCACCCCTCCACTTT
NA TRBJ1-1 TRBV21-1 15 NA CARSITGGKNTEAFF TGTGCCAGAAGTATAACCGGCGGCAAGAACACTGAAGCTTTCTTT
TRBD2 TRBJ2-7 TRBV2 16 NA CASSVNSPGLGAREYF TGTGCCAGCAGTGTGAATTCTCCGGGACTAGGAGCAAGGGAGTACTTC
TRBD2 TRBJ2-1 TRBV19 15 NA CASSVIAGGFDEQFF TGTGCCAGTAGTGTGATAGCGGGAGGGTTCGATGAGCAGTTCTTC
NA TRBJ1-2 TRBV28 12 few CASSLQGLGYTF TGTGCCAGCAGCTTACAGGGTCTGGGCTACACCTTC
TRBD1 TRBJ2-7 TRBV18 13 NA CASSPGTGFEQYF TGTGCCAGCTCACCAGGGACAGGTTTCGAGCAGTACTTC
TRBD1 TRBJ2-2 TRBV2 15 NA CASSGGTGLTGELFF TGTGCCAGCAGTGGGGGGACAGGGTTGACCGGGGAGCTGTTTTTT
NA TRBJ2-2 TRBV28 14 NA CASSGGISTGELFF TGTGCCAGCAGTGGCGGGATCAGCACCGGGGAGCTGTTTTTT
TRBD1 TRBJ2-4 TRBV10-1 17 NA CASSDPGQGASKNIQYF TGCGCCAGCAGTGACCCGGGACAGGGGGCGTCCAAAAACATTCAGTACTTC
TRBD1 TRBJ1-4 TRBV7-9 17 few CASSGVARGQSNEKLFF TGTGCCAGCAGCGGGGTCGCCCGGGGACAGTCTAATGAAAAACTGTTTTTT
NA TRBJ1-1 TRBV7-3 13 NA CASSLGAGTEAFF TGTGCCAGCAGCTTAGGAGCGGGGACTGAAGCTTTCTTT